The clone carrying this TCR beta chain was found a few times. Its antigen is undetermined. This entry is derived from a study of regulatory T cells in long-lasting Graves disease. Construction of TCR beta libraries relied on iRepertoire HTBI primers and on Arm-PCR targeting CDR3 regions. Authors' processing steps: Looking across samples, the authors found under 70 TRBV and 14 TRBJ segments. TCRdb independently ran MiXCR on the multiplex PCR reads; one entry per CDR3 protein. Here the V and J calls rest on TCRdb's processing, not on the authors' analysis. The sample consists of over 650,000 distinct CDR3 sequences, around 32% of them appearing once. Study results and caveats: Persistent patients had a count of shared public clonotypes (around 2,700) that exceeded that of new patients (about 870).

Time point specified: persistent/refractory GD, antithyroid drugs over 5 years with positive TRAb. PBMCs were the source of the RNA used for TCR sequencing. CDR1 is MNHEY, CDR2 SVGAGI, per germline. V was clipped by 0 bases and J by 3 bases, with 9 bases between them. CDR3 length: 14 residues. The V call is TRBV6-5, the J call TRBJ2-7; D unclear. The source was peripheral blood mononuclear cells (PBMCs), collected when the disease was refractory, from a patient treated with antithyroid drugs. This clonotype was obtained from a female donor with Graves disease. The CDR3: CASSYSRYGYEQYF. For the CDR3, the DNA is TGTGCCAGCAGTTACTCCAGGTACGGCTACGAGCAGTACTTC.